Listed below are T cell receptor beta chains from one sample, sequenced in a study of regulatory T cells in long-lasting Graves disease. Each CDR3 protein gets one entry after TCRdb re-called the multiplex PCR reads with MiXCR. Here the sample spans roughly 400,000 distinct CDR3 sequences, around 23% being singletons. The material sequenced was peripheral blood mononuclear cells (PBMCs), taken when the disease was refractory, from a patient treated with antithyroid drugs. The receptors here all came from a female donor with Graves disease. The CDR3 runs from the conserved cysteine through the conserved F or W. D genes are given only for firm matches. Expanded clones are given a class, and other clones once, few, many or no size at all.

CASSGRDARGAGLSYEQYF	TGTGCCAGCAGTGGGCGGGACGCCCGGGGTGCGGGTCTCTCCTACGAGCAGTACTTC	many	TRBJ2-7	TRBV2	NA
CASSPGMQNTEAFF	TGTGCCAGCTCACCAGGCATGCAGAACACTGAAGCTTTCTTT	many	TRBJ1-1	TRBV18	NA
CASSLVAKAPQETQYF	TGTGCCAGCAGCTTAGTGGCCAAGGCACCCCAAGAGACCCAGTACTTC	few	TRBJ2-5	TRBV7-7	NA
CASSQDLADSYEQYF	TGCGCCAGCAGCCAAGATCTAGCGGACTCCTACGAGCAGTACTTC	NA	TRBJ2-7	TRBV4-1	TRBD2
CASSFWQSNTGELFF	TGTGCCAGCAGCTTCTGGCAATCGAACACCGGGGAGCTGTTTTTT	few	TRBJ2-2	TRBV5-8	NA
CASSPRRQQQETQYF	TGTGCCAGCTCACCTAGAAGACAGCAACAAGAGACCCAGTACTTC	NA	TRBJ2-5	TRBV18	NA
CANPPGQSTYEQYF	TGTGCCAACCCCCCGGGACAGTCGACCTACGAGCAGTACTTC	many	TRBJ2-7	TRBV28	TRBD1
CASRLAPRNTGELFF	TGCGCCAGCAGGTTGGCCCCCCGGAACACCGGGGAGCTGTTTTTT	NA	TRBJ2-2	TRBV5-1	NA
CATSEPGLRNTEAFF	TGTGCCACCTCCGAACCGGGACTCAGGAACACTGAAGCTTTCTTT	NA	TRBJ1-1	TRBV6-1	NA
CASSPWGPNYGYTF	TGTGCCAGCAGTCCCTGGGGCCCTAACTATGGCTACACCTTC	many	TRBJ1-2	TRBV6-1	NA
CASRRGSSDTGELFF	TGTGCCAGCAGACGCGGGAGTTCGGACACCGGGGAGCTGTTTTTT	few	TRBJ2-2	TRBV7-2	TRBD2
CSQGRGRTQHF	TGCAGTCAGGGAAGGGGAAGGACCCAGCATTTT	few	TRBJ1-5	TRBV20-1	NA
CASRLPGLQYNEQFF	TGTGCCAGCAGGTTACCGGGACTTCAGTACAATGAGCAGTTCTTC	few	TRBJ2-1	TRBV12-3/TRBV12-4	NA
CSAGDNQPQHF	TGCAGTGCTGGAGACAATCAGCCCCAGCATTTT	many	TRBJ1-5	TRBV20-1	NA
CASSPSRQRGDTGELFF	TGCGCCAGCAGTCCCTCCCGCCAGCGGGGAGACACCGGGGAGCTGTTTTTT	few	TRBJ2-2	TRBV10-1	TRBD2
CASSTPRGPGLAGANTGELFF	TGTGCCAGCAGTACCCCCAGGGGGCCGGGTCTAGCGGGGGCGAACACCGGGGAGCTGTTTTTT	NA	TRBJ2-2	TRBV28	TRBD2
CSVEDSGQEFYEQYF	TGCAGCGTTGAAGATAGTGGACAGGAATTCTACGAGCAGTACTTC	NA	TRBJ2-7	TRBV29-1	TRBD1
CASSLPTVDEKLFF	TGTGCCAGCAGTTTACCCACTGTGGATGAAAAACTGTTTTTT	many	TRBJ1-4	TRBV28	NA
CASSYAFMVQGRTEAFF	TGTGCCAGCAGTTACGCTTTCATGGTACAGGGGAGAACTGAAGCTTTCTTT	NA	TRBJ1-1	TRBV6-5	TRBD1
CASSSVRDRGNTEAFF	TGTGCCAGCAGTTCCGTCCGGGACAGGGGGAACACTGAAGCTTTCTTT	many	TRBJ1-1	TRBV12-3/TRBV12-4	TRBD1
CASGGRNTEAFF	TGTGCCAGTGGGGGCAGAAACACTGAAGCTTTCTTT	few	TRBJ1-1	TRBV18	NA
CASSAGTVSYNERFF	TGTGCCAGCAGCGCCGGGACAGTCTCCTACAATGAGCGGTTCTTC	NA	TRBJ2-1	TRBV9	TRBD1
CASSPPPAAETQYF	TGTGCCAGCAGCCCCCCGCCCGCGGCCGAGACCCAGTACTTC	NA	TRBJ2-5	TRBV5-5	NA
CASSEEVDQPQHF	TGTGCCAGCAGTGAAGAGGTAGATCAGCCCCAGCATTTT	many	TRBJ1-5	TRBV2	NA
CASSEEGRQNEQFF	TGTGCCAGCAGTGAAGAAGGCAGGCAGAATGAGCAGTTCTTC	few	TRBJ2-1	TRBV2	NA
CASSRDYASNTGELFF	TGTGCCAGCTCCCGGGACTATGCTTCGAACACCGGGGAGCTGTTTTTT	NA	TRBJ2-2	TRBV2	TRBD2
CASSLGGQGALAEAFF	TGTGCCAGCAGCTTAGGGGGACAGGGGGCGCTGGCTGAAGCTTTCTTT	NA	TRBJ1-1	TRBV7-2	TRBD1